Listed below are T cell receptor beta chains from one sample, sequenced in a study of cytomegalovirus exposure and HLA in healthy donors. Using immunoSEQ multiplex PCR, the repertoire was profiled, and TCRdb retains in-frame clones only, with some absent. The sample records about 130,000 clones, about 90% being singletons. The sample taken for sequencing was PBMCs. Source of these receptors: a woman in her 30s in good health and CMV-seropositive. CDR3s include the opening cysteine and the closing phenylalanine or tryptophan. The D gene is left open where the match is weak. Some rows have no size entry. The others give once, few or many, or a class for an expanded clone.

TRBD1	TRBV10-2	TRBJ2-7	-	CASRDSLGSYEQYF	TGCGCCAGCCGGGACAGTCTAGGCTCCTACGAGCAGTACTTC
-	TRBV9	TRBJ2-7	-	CASSPFGGPNYEQYF	TGTGCCAGCAGCCCCTTCGGGGGGCCGAACTACGAGCAGTACTTC
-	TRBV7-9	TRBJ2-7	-	CATDPGDPYEQYF	TGTGCCACCGATCCAGGGGACCCCTACGAGCAGTACTTC
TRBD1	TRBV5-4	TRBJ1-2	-	CASSFPGQTYGYTF	TGTGCCAGCAGCTTCCCGGGACAGACCTATGGCTACACCTTC
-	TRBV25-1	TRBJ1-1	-	CAPAALNTEAFF	TGTGCCCCTGCGGCCTTGAACACTGAAGCTTTCTTT
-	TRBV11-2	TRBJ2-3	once	CASSLGGPPDTQYF	TGTGCCAGCAGCTTAGGGGGCCCGCCAGATACGCAGTATTTT
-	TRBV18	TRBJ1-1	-	CASSLDRNTEAFF	TGTGCCAGCTCCCTTGATAGGAACACTGAAGCTTTCTTT
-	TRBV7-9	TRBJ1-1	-	CASSLGTANTEAFF	TGTGCCAGCAGCTTGGGGACTGCAAACACTGAAGCTTTCTTT
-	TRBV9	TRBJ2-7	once	CASSVAQGPYEQYF	TGTGCCAGCAGCGTAGCGCAGGGCCCCTACGAGCAGTACTTC
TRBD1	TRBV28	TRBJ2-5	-	CASSTPDRGQETQYF	TGTGCCAGCAGTACCCCGGACAGGGGACAAGAGACCCAGTACTTC
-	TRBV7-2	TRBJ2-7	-	CASSLWDLYEQYF	TGTGCCAGCAGCTTATGGGACTTATACGAGCAGTACTTC
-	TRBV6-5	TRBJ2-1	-	CASSYPTGWGNEQFF	TGTGCCAGCAGTTACCCGACAGGTTGGGGCAATGAGCAGTTCTTC
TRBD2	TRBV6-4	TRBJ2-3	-	CASSERGGEDTQYF	TGTGCCAGCAGTGAACGGGGGGGTGAAGATACGCAGTATTTT
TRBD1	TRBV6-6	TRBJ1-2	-	CASSPRQGDGYTF	TGTGCCAGCAGTCCCCGACAGGGGGATGGCTACACCTTC
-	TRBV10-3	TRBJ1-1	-	CAISPGAEAFF	TGTGCCATCAGCCCGGGAGCTGAAGCTTTCTTT
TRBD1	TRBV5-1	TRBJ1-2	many	CASSGPEAGGYGYTF	TGCGCCAGCAGCGGACCCGAAGCAGGGGGCTATGGCTACACCTTC
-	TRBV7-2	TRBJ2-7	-	CASSLTGDYEQYF	TGTGCCAGCAGCTTGACCGGGGACTACGAGCAGTACTTC
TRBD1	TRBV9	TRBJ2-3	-	CASSPGTGADTQYF	TGTGCCAGCAGCCCAGGGACAGGAGCAGATACGCAGTATTTT
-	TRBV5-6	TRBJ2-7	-	CASSSDRFYEQYF	TGTGCCAGCAGCTCAGACAGATTTTACGAGCAGTACTTC